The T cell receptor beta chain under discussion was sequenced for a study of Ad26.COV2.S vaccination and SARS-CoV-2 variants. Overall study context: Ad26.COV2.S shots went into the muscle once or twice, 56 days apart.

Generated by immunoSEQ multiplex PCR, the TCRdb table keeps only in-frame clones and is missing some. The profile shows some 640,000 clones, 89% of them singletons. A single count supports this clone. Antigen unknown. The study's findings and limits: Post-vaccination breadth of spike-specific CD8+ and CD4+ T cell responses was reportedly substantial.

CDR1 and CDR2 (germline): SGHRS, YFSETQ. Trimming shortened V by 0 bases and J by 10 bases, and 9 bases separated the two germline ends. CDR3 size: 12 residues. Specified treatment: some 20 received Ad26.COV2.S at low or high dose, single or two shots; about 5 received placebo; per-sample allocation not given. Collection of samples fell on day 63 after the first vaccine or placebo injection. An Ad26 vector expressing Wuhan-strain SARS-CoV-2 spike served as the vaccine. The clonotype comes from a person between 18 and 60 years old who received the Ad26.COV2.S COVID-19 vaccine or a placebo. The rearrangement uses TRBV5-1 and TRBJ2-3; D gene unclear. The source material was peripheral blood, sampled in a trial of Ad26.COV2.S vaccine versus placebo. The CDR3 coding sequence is TGCGCCAGCAGCTTGGACTTGGCGTCGCAGTATTTT. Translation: CASSLDLASQYF.